This T cell receptor beta chain was sequenced for a study of blood T cell repertoires in COVID-19. Trimming shortened V by 0 bases and J by 9 bases, and 17 bases separated the two germline ends. Germline-derived CDR1 and CDR2 are LGHDT and YNNKEL (reference sequence). The CDR3 covers 15 residues. Clones were read by immunoSEQ multiplex PCR, and TCRdb kept only the in-frame ones, dropping some. The table records about 160,000 clones, 85% of them present only once. The sample comprised peripheral blood. This receptor was obtained from a man aged 40-49 years with acute or convalescent COVID-19. The V and J genes are TRBV3-1 (or the pseudogene TRBV3-2) and TRBJ2-5, with D tentatively TRBD2 (7 bases). The CDR3 coding sequence is TGTGCCAGCAGCCAAGAAGCGGGGCCGTGGGGGCCCCAGTACTTC. Its translation is CASSQEAGPWGPQYF.